This TCR beta chain is drawn from a study of OX40 agonist ivuxolimab in advanced cancers. About the study: Ivuxolimab, which is an agonistic anti-OX40 (CD134) antibody, was administered to the patients. Patients were 82.7% male with ages roughly 20 to 90, mean 60. Study-level findings and limits: There were, on average, more expanded clones in CD8+ T cells than in CD4+.

V was pared by 7 bases and J by 0 bases, with 10 bases between. Looked up from germline, CDR1 is SGHTA and CDR2 is FQGNSA. CDR3 length: 14 residues. TCRdb's copy holds only in-frame clones and misses some; the assay was immunoSEQ multiplex PCR. The sample contains roughly 50,000 clones, around 84% of which appear only once. By proportion, this clone is medium-sized. Its antigen is not identified. Sequenced here: CD4+ or CD8+ T cells sorted from blood, sampled in a trial of the OX40 agonist ivuxolimab. This TCR derives from an adult with an advanced solid tumor such as melanoma, head and neck, liver or kidney cancer. This chain links TRBV7-2 with TRBJ2-1; the D gene is possibly TRBD2 (7 bases). The CDR3 protein is CASKAGHSYNEQFF. The CDR3 DNA sequence: TGTGCCAGCAAAGCGGGACACTCCTACAATGAGCAGTTCTTC.